One sample yielded the 2 T cell receptor beta chains listed below, sequenced in a study of human T cells and chemical hapten exposure. Stated time point: patch test 1, 2 weeks after DPC sensitization. Treatment in this sample: therapeutic diphenylcyclopropenone sensitization with weekly scalp DPC. TCRdb processed the RACE reads anew with MiXCR; each CDR3 protein has one entry. Of nearly 350,000 distinct CDR3 sequences in the sample, around 7% were seen once. The specimen was whole blood, collected in connection with sensitization to the hapten diphenylcyclopropenone (DPC). The receptors stem from a woman under 30 with alopecia areata. Some clones in this sample may be carry-over from other donors' samples.

In its sample, this clonotype was seen many times. V gene TRBV6-2 or TRBV6-3 combines with J gene TRBJ2-5; D remains unclear. The CDR3 has 11 amino acids. CDR1 is MNHEY, CDR2 SVGEGT, per germline. V shed 6 bases and J shed 4 bases, with 6 bases lying between them. CDR3 bases: TGTGCCAGCAGCCAAACAGAGACCCAGTACTTC. Amino acids: CASSQTETQYF.

This clonotype was detected ten times or more. The chain recombines TRBV13 with TRBJ1-5; D gene unclear. The CDR3 contains 14 residues. Looked up from germline, CDR1 is PRHDT and CDR2 is FYEKMQ (reference sequence). V lost 6 bases to trimming and J lost 11 bases, with 20 bases between them. CDR3 in DNA: TGTGCCAGCAGAATAAACCGGGTCGCCGAGGCCCAGCATTTT. Its protein product is CASRINRVAEAQHF.